This entry lists 30 T cell receptor beta chains sequenced from one sample in a study of T cell repertoires in cytomegalovirus infection. These receptors lack a known antigen. TCRdb fed the reads into MiXCR, producing one record per CDR3 protein. In the table there are 450,000 to 600,000 distinct CDR3 sequences, under 55% of which are singletons. This specimen consisted of cultured PBMCs, obtained from culture after CMV antigen stimulation. The source of these receptors is a human donor in good health (CMV status not recorded). Some clones in this sample may be carry-over from other donors' samples.

J is TRBJ1-5 and V is TRBV15; the D is unclear. Germline assignment: CDR1 LNHNV and CDR2 YYDKDF (reference sequence). V shed 1 base and J shed 1 base, with 2 bases lying between them. The CDR3 has 13 amino acids. As DNA, the CDR3 is TGTGCCACCAGCAGAGTAAGCAATCAGCCCCAGCATTTT. Translated: CATSRVSNQPQHF.

The CDR3 DNA sequence: TGTGCCAGCAGGCCGACAGGAAACGAGCAGTACTTC. Its translation is CASRPTGNEQYF. The chain couples TRBV12-3 or TRBV12-4 to TRBJ2-7; tentative D call: TRBD1 (6 bases). V was clipped by 6 bases and J by 5 bases, with 11 bases between them. The CDR3 runs 12 residues.

This clonotype was found a few times. The chain uses TRBV19 and TRBJ2-3; D is unresolved. Germline V gene lookup returns CDR1 LNHDA and CDR2 SQIVND (reference sequence). This CDR3 has 13 residues. The V and J ends lost 3 bases and 4 bases respectively, with 8 bases between them. CDR3 in DNA: TGTGCCAGTAGTATCCCCGGCGCAGATACGCAGTATTTT. Its translation is CASSIPGADTQYF.

This clonotype was found a few times. The chain has TRBV7-2 and TRBJ2-2; 15 bases fit TRBD2. The germline gives CDR1 SGHTA, CDR2 FQGNSA. V lost 4 bases to trimming and J lost 6 bases; unmatched junction nucleotides: 3. CDR3 length: 16 residues. This chain's CDR3 is CASSWTSGRVAGELFF. The CDR3 region has the DNA TGTGCCAGCAGCTGGACTAGCGGGAGGGTGGCCGGGGAGCTGTTTTTT.

About this clonotype: One end of the junction varies from germline; a read error may be responsible. The rearrangement links TRBV12-3 or TRBV12-4 to TRBJ1-2; weak D call: TRBD1 (5 bases). The CDR3 covers 13 residues. The CDR3: CAGSLRTLYGYTF. Written as DNA, the CDR3 is TGTGCCGGCAGTTTAAGGACACTCTATGGCTACACCTTC.

V usage is TRBV7-2 and J usage is TRBJ2-2; TRBD1 is a possible D gene (6 bases). Germline V gene lookup returns CDR1 SGHTA and CDR2 FQGNSA. Trimming left V 5 bases short and J 4 bases short, with 14 bases between. CDR3 length: 15 residues. CDR3 nucleotides: TGTGCCAGCAGCCCCTTCCAGGGGATCACCGGGGAGCTGTTTTTT. This encodes CASSPFQGITGELFF.

This rearrangement joins TRBV7-6 to TRBJ2-3; 8 bases agree with TRBD2. Germline CDR1 is SGHVS and CDR2 is FNYEAQ. The V segment lost 5 bases and the J segment 5 bases; nucleotides outside the gene matches: 9. The CDR3 spans 15 residues. The chain's CDR3 is CASSITPSGRDTQYF. The CDR3 DNA reads as TGTGCCAGCAGCATAACTCCTAGCGGGCGAGATACGCAGTATTTT.

The chain couples TRBV6-2 or TRBV6-3 to TRBJ1-5, with D hard to call. CDR1 and CDR2 from the germline V gene are MNHEY and SVGEGT. This CDR3 contains 15 residues. Trimming took 8 bases from V and 2 from J, leaving 16 bases between them. Here the CDR3 DNA reads TGTGCCAGCCGACGTGTTACAAGGGGCAATCAGCCCCAGCATTTT. Translating it yields CASRRVTRGNQPQHF.

CDR3 in DNA: TGTGCCAGCAGCCCACGGACAGGGGGCGGCACAGATACGCAGTATTTT. Translation gives CASSPRTGGGTDTQYF. The chain recombines TRBV7-9 with TRBJ2-3; 11 bases map to TRBD1. Trimming cost V 5 bases and J 1 base; bases outside gene matches: 5. The germline gives CDR1 SEHNR, CDR2 FQNEAQ (reference sequence). CDR3 length equals 16 residues.

The CDR3 nucleotides are TGTGCCAGCAGCCAATGGACTAGCCCCACCGGGGAGCTGTTTTTT. Translating it yields CASSQWTSPTGELFF. The V and J genes are TRBV11-2 and TRBJ2-2, with 8 bases lining up with TRBD2. The CDR3 runs to 15 residues. With 5 bases clipped from V and 4 bases from J, the junction kept 6 bases outside the gene matches. In germline, CDR1 is SGHAT, CDR2 FQNNGV.

The table lists this clonotype with a few counts. CDR3 DNA: TGTGCCAGCAGCTTAGTAAACGCCTACGAGCAGTACTTC. Translation gives CASSLVNAYEQYF. This chain joins TRBV7-2 and TRBJ2-7; D remains ambiguous. This CDR3 region has 13 residues. V lost 1 base, J lost 2 bases, and 6 bases lay in between. Germline V CDR1 and CDR2: SGHTA, FQGNSA.

V and J are TRBV4-3 and TRBJ1-6; TRBD1 is a possible D gene (5 bases). The ends were cut back, 0 bases at V and 5 bases at J, with 11 bases in the middle. Germline V CDR1 and CDR2: LGHNA, YSLEER. The CDR3 sequence is 16 residues long. The CDR3 reads CASSQDRTRNNSPLHF. CDR3 sequence (DNA): TGCGCCAGCAGCCAAGACAGGACACGGAATAATTCACCCCTCCACTTT.

V is TRBV7-2 and J is TRBJ2-3; D possibly corresponds to TRBD2 (6 bases). Germline CDR1 SGHTA, CDR2 FQGNSA. V lost 1 base, J lost 5 bases, and 19 bases lay in between. The CDR3 is 17 residues long. CDR3 region: CASSLGVLAPGEDTQYF. CDR3 bases: TGTGCCAGCAGCTTAGGTGTCCTAGCGCCAGGAGAAGATACGCAGTATTTT.

This sequence joins TRBV7-3 and TRBJ2-7; 11 positions match TRBD2. V shed 5 bases and J 3 bases; nucleotides not matched to a gene: 6. Looked up from germline, CDR1 is SGHTA and CDR2 is FQGTGA. The CDR3 contains 15 residues. CDR3 region: CASSILAGANYEQYF. In nucleotides, the CDR3 is TGTGCCAGCAGCATACTAGCGGGGGCCAACTACGAGCAGTACTTC.

This chain links TRBV6-6 with TRBJ2-3; D possibly corresponds to TRBD2 (6 bases). This CDR3 has 15 amino acids. V lost 4 bases to trimming and J lost 0 bases, with 11 bases between them. Germline loops: CDR1 MNHNY, CDR2 SVGAGI (reference sequence). The CDR3 DNA reads as TGTGCCAGCAGTTTTAGCGGCCCCAGCACAGATACGCAGTATTTT. It codes for CASSFSGPSTDTQYF.

The V gene is TRBV7-6, the J gene TRBJ1-3; TRBD1 agrees at 7 bases. This CDR3 has 16 residues. The V gene's germline CDR1 is SGHVS and CDR2 FNYEAQ. The V gene end was trimmed by 1 base and the J gene end by 2 bases; junction bases not matched to a gene: 5. Here the CDR3 reads CASSLEAGTAGNTIYF. CDR3 coding DNA: TGTGCCAGCAGCTTAGAAGCCGGGACAGCTGGAAACACCATATATTTT.

The CDR3 DNA follows: TGTGCCAGCAGTCCCAGGGTTAGTCGGAACACCGGGGAGCTGTTTTTT. It is translated as CASSPRVSRNTGELFF. This chain links TRBV6-2 or TRBV6-3 with TRBJ2-2; a possible D gene is TRBD1 (5 bases). This CDR3 contains 16 residues. V lost 5 bases, J lost 1 base, and 14 bases lay in between. Per the germline V gene, CDR1 is MNHEY and CDR2 is SVGEGT.

Many counts were recorded for this clonotype. This chain joins TRBV7-2 and TRBJ2-5; D call uncertain. The CDR3 runs 12 residues. The V gene's germline CDR1 is SGHTA and CDR2 FQGNSA. V was clipped by 5 bases and J by 5 bases, with 9 bases between them. Here the CDR3 DNA reads TGTGCCAGCAGCCGTGCCCCGGAGACCCAGTACTTC. Translating gives CASSRAPETQYF.

J is TRBJ2-3 and V is TRBV5-4, with D maybe TRBD2 (6 bases). CDR3 length: 15 amino acids. Trimming shortened V by 4 bases and J by 5 bases, and 17 bases separated the two germline ends. Germline CDR1 and CDR2: SGHNT and YYREEE (reference sequence). The CDR3 DNA follows: TGTGCCAGCAGCCGGGTGGCGGGACGGGTAGATACGCAGTATTTT. Encoded protein: CASSRVAGRVDTQYF.

The chain employs TRBV7-2 and TRBJ2-5; D is perhaps TRBD2 (7 bases). V was trimmed by 3 bases and J by 1 base, leaving 12 bases between them. This CDR3 comprises 15 residues. Germline CDR1 and CDR2: SGHTA and FQGNSA. CDR3 nucleotides: TGTGCCAGCAGCTTGCGCGGGGGCGCCCAAGAGACCCAGTACTTC. Translating gives CASSLRGGAQETQYF.

This chain links TRBV12-3 or TRBV12-4 with TRBJ1-5; D possibly corresponds to TRBD1 (6 bases). The V end lost 7 bases, the J end lost 0 bases, and 13 bases lay between the germline ends. The CDR3 has 15 residues. CDR3 DNA sequence: TGTGCCAGCACCCTCAGGGGTTATAGCAATCAGCCCCAGCATTTT. It yields the protein CASTLRGYSNQPQHF.

The rearrangement uses TRBV2 and TRBJ2-7, with 8 positions matching TRBD1. The germline V gene has CDR1 SNHLY and CDR2 FYNNEI. The CDR3 consists of 13 residues. V was pared by 7 bases and J by 6 bases, with 8 bases of the junction left unmatched. Here the CDR3 reads CASTEDTGGEQYF. The CDR3 nucleotides are TGTGCCAGCACCGAAGATACAGGGGGCGAGCAGTACTTC. Full variable domain (remainder filled in from reference TRBV2 and TRBJ2-7): EPEVTQTPSHQVTQMGQEVILRCVPISNHLYFYWYRQILGQKVEFLVSFYNNEISEKSEIFDDQFSVERPDGSNFTLKIRSTKLEDSAMYFCASTEDTGGEQYFGPGTRLTVT.

Worth noting for this clonotype: A much larger clone sits a single nucleotide away, making a read error possible. CDR3 DNA sequence: TGTGCCAGCAGCGGGGGACAGAACACTGAAGCTTTCTTT. It translates to CASSGGQNTEAFF. J is TRBJ1-1 and V is TRBV7-9; possible D gene TRBD1, 6 bases. The CDR3 is made up of 13 amino acids. Germline CDR1 and CDR2: SEHNR and FQNEAQ (reference sequence). V lost 5 bases and J 1 base, leaving 8 bases between the germline ends.

V is TRBV19 and J is TRBJ2-4; 7 nucleotides line up with TRBD1. Germline loops: CDR1 LNHDA, CDR2 SQIVND (reference sequence). The CDR3 runs to 14 residues. V lost 4 bases and J lost 9; bases outside the gene matches: 9. The CDR3 DNA sequence: TGTGCCAGTAGTAGGACAGGCTATGAGAGCATTCAGTACTTC. This gives the protein CASSRTGYESIQYF. Using reference TRBV19 and TRBJ2-4 for the parts outside the CDR3, the full variable domain is DGGITQSPKYLFRKEGQNVTLSCEQNLNHDAMYWYRQDPGQGLRLIYYSQIVNDFQKGDIAEGYSVSREKKESFPLTVTSAQKNPTAFYLCASSRTGYESIQYFGAGTRLSVL.

This clonotype was detected a few times. The rearrangement joins TRBV28 to TRBJ1-1; 9 bases align to TRBD1. Germline V gene lookup returns CDR1 MDHEN and CDR2 SYDVKM. The CDR3 consists of 14 residues. V trimming: 5 bases; J trimming: 5 bases; junction bases outside the gene matches: 6. In DNA form, the CDR3 reads TGTGCCAGCAGTCCTGGGACAGGGTCGACTGAAGCTTTCTTT. Its protein product is CASSPGTGSTEAFF.

This clonotype has only a few counts. This chain uses TRBV12-3 or TRBV12-4 with TRBJ2-6; 8 positions match TRBD1. The ends lost 3 bases at V and 0 bases at J; junction bases unmatched: 4. This CDR3 is built from 17 residues. The CDR3 loop reads CASSLGDRSSGANVLTF. The CDR3 coding sequence is TGTGCCAGCAGTTTGGGGGACAGGAGCTCTGGGGCCAACGTCCTGACTTTC.

The chain has TRBV28 and TRBJ2-1; D is unresolved. The germline V gene encodes CDR1 MDHEN and CDR2 SYDVKM. The CDR3 consists of 15 residues. Deletions cut 3 bases from V and 0 bases from J, with 9 bases between. DNA for the CDR3: TGTGCCAGCAGTTTTATGGCTATCTCCTACAATGAGCAGTTCTTC. Residues: CASSFMAISYNEQFF.

This clonotype was picked up a small number of times. CDR3 bases: TGTGCCAGCAGCTTAGAAAGGATCTCCTACACTGAAGCTTTCTTT. Translated, it gives CASSLERISYTEAFF. The rearrangement links TRBV7-8 to TRBJ1-1, with D unresolved. The CDR3 runs 15 residues. Per the germline V gene, CDR1 is SGHVS and CDR2 is FQNEAQ. Between the trimmed V and J ends, which lost 1 base and 3 bases, there was a span of 12 bases.

V is TRBV7-2 and J is TRBJ2-7; the match to TRBD1 covers 12 bases. The germline CDR1 and CDR2 sequences are SGHTA and FQGNSA. V gave up 4 bases and J gave up 6 bases; unmatched junction bases: 10. CDR3 size: 16 residues. CDR3 residues: CASSSGYRDRGREQYF. CDR3 sequence (DNA): TGTGCCAGCAGCTCAGGATACCGGGACAGGGGGCGCGAGCAGTACTTC.

The chain links TRBV11-2 to TRBJ2-1; 8 bases match TRBD1. V trimming: 5 bases; J trimming: 4 bases; junction bases outside the gene matches: 7. Germline-derived CDR1 and CDR2 are SGHAT and FQNNGV. The CDR3 runs to 15 residues. The CDR3 loop is CASSTSGQEYNEQFF. In DNA, the CDR3 is TGTGCCAGCAGCACCTCGGGACAGGAATACAATGAGCAGTTCTTC.